This T cell receptor beta chain was sequenced during a study of blood T cell repertoires in COVID-19. Study-level background: Material from acute and convalescent COVID-19 was sourced from the United States, Italy and Spain. Sources were T cells, B-cell-depleted T cells, or PBMCs; the material itself was cDNA or gDNA.

CDR1 and CDR2 (germline): MNHEY, SVGAGI. V shed 6 bases and J 4 bases; nucleotides not matched to a gene: 12. There are 15 residues in the CDR3. Original processing notes: Reference gene primers were amplified, and this amplification served to estimate nucleated cell counts. Sequencing used immunoSEQ multiplex PCR; TCRdb keeps in-frame clones, though not all of them. Clonal size and the V and J genes are those of that table, whereas D and trimming came from the DNA. The table records some 400,000 clones, more than 65% of them present only once. The TCR comes from a human donor with acute or convalescent COVID-19. The donor label of this sample is uncertain. The rearrangement links TRBV6-5 to TRBJ2-7, with TRBD1 identical over 7 bases. The specimen sequenced was peripheral blood. CDR3 region: CASRNRQGPTYEQYF. CDR3 bases: TGTGCCAGCAGAAACCGACAGGGACCGACGTACGAGCAGTACTTC.